Below, 2 T cell receptor beta chains from the same sample are listed, as sequenced in a study of shared clonotypes between healthy human individuals. Clones were sequenced by immunoSEQ multiplex PCR, and TCRdb holds only the in-frame ones, with some missing. The table has under 2.5 million clones, less than 95% seen once; the top ten hold 0.3% to 0.45%. The sequenced sample consisted of naive CD4+ T cells from PBMCs. The subset here: CD45RA+ positively selected. These receptors all come from a man in his late teens or twenties in good health. Some clones in this sample may be carry-over from other donors' samples.

The chain employs TRBV28 and TRBJ1-1; D gene unclear. Trimming shortened V by 5 bases and J by 11 bases, and 15 bases separated the two germline ends. The CDR3 is 12 residues long. CDR1 and CDR2 from the germline V gene are MDHEN and SYDVKM. The CDR3 loop is CASSPPGLGAFF. The DNA for the CDR3 is TGTGCCAGCAGTCCCCCGGGCTTGGGGGCTTTCTTT.

The chain has TRBV28 and TRBJ1-1; 10 bases fit TRBD1. This CDR3 spans 14 amino acids. CDR1 is MDHEN, CDR2 SYDVKM, per germline. Losses at the gene ends were 5 bases for V and 4 bases for J; bases not matched to a gene: 4. CDR3 coding DNA: TGTGCCAGCAGTGGCGGACAGGGGGTCACTGAAGCTTTCTTT. Protein: CASSGGQGVTEAFF.